A selection of T cell receptor beta chains follows, all from one sample in a study of identical twins. TCRdb re-called the 5' RACE reads through MiXCR, storing one row per CDR3 protein. The sample lists 270,000 or so distinct CDR3 sequences; around 8.8% were seen once. Another study also made use of these data, one on yellow fever vaccine responses in identical twins.

The sample consisted of CD8+ T cells sorted from blood. The receptor set was obtained from a woman aged 18-29 years in good health. Both conserved end residues are part of each CDR3. The D gene is left open where the match is weak. Clone size appears in some rows only: once, few, many, or a class for an expanded clone.

size: many; J: TRBJ2-1; V: TRBV4-1; D: TRBD2; DNA: TGCGCCAGCAGCCAAGGGCTAGCGGGAGGCTACAATGAGCAGTTCTTC; CDR3: CASSQGLAGGYNEQFF
size: few; J: TRBJ2-1; V: TRBV27; D: NA; DNA: TGTGCCAGCAGTTTACCCGCGGCCAATGAGCAGTTCTTC; CDR3: CASSLPAANEQFF
size: many; J: TRBJ1-1; V: TRBV9; D: TRBD1; DNA: TGTGCCAGCAGCCGGACAGGAGGCTCGAACACTGAAGCTTTCTTT; CDR3: CASSRTGGSNTEAFF
size: few; J: TRBJ2-7; V: TRBV20-1; D: NA; DNA: TGCAGTGCTAGTATAGGGGACGAGCAGTACTTC; CDR3: CSASIGDEQYF
size: few; J: TRBJ1-5; V: TRBV6-1; D: NA; DNA: TGTGCCTCCTGTGGAGGGTCCAATCAGCCCCAGCATTTT; CDR3: CASCGGSNQPQHF
size: many; J: TRBJ2-1; V: TRBV20-1; D: NA; DNA: TGCAGTGCTAGAGTAACAAACTACAATGAGCAGTTCTTC; CDR3: CSARVTNYNEQFF
size: few; J: TRBJ2-1; V: TRBV12-3/TRBV12-4; D: NA; DNA: TGTGCCAGCAGTTTAGGAGGTGGGGGCTTGGAAATCGTAAATGAGCAGTTCTTC; CDR3: CASSLGGGGLEIVNEQFF
size: few; J: TRBJ2-6; V: TRBV12-3/TRBV12-4; D: NA; DNA: TGTGCCAGCAGTTCGGGGCTCTCTGGGGCCAACGTCCTGACTTTC; CDR3: CASSSGLSGANVLTF
size: NA; J: TRBJ2-7; V: TRBV20-1; D: TRBD2; DNA: TGCAGTGCTAGAGATCTTGGTAGCGGGGTAACCTACGAGCAGTACTTC; CDR3: CSARDLGSGVTYEQYF
size: NA; J: TRBJ2-5; V: TRBV27; D: NA; DNA: TGTGCCAGCAGTTACCTAGGGGGAGAGACCCAGTACTTC; CDR3: CASSYLGGETQYF
size: many; J: TRBJ2-2; V: TRBV5-1; D: NA; DNA: TGCGCCAGCAGCTGGACACTAGCAGGCACCGGGGAGCTGTTTTTT; CDR3: CASSWTLAGTGELFF
size: few; J: TRBJ2-1; V: TRBV10-2; D: NA; DNA: TGCGCCAGCAGTGAGGTCGTAGTTACAACCTACAATGAGCAGTTCTTC; CDR3: CASSEVVVTTYNEQFF
size: many; J: TRBJ1-5; V: TRBV9; D: NA; DNA: TGTGCCAGCAGCGTCGGGGATAGAAATCAGCCCCAGCATTTT; CDR3: CASSVGDRNQPQHF
size: NA; J: TRBJ2-2; V: TRBV20-1; D: NA; DNA: TGCAGTGCTAGAGATACGGGGTACACCGGGGAGCTGTTTTTT; CDR3: CSARDTGYTGELFF
size: few; J: TRBJ2-1; V: TRBV10-3; D: TRBD1; DNA: TGTGCCATCAGCGATTTACCGGGACAGAGCTACAATGAGCAGTTCTTC; CDR3: CAISDLPGQSYNEQFF